The source of this TCR beta chain is a study of blood T cell repertoires in COVID-19 (dated by TCRdb to about 2020). Regarding the complete study: Samples covering the acute and convalescent phases of COVID-19 were provided by collaborators in the United States, Italy and Spain. Where HLA class I and class II types were available, the types were taken from metadata supplied by the sample provider, not from assay-based typing. Subjects who had been exposed to COVID-19, were actively infected with it, or had recovered from it provided the deeply sampled blood TCRbeta repertoires that made up the dataset. A freely available public database, intended as a resource for researchers studying the immune response to SARS-CoV-2, is where the repertoires were released. The samples were drawn from two sources: the first 160 participants of the ongoing ImmuneRACE study, and over 950 subjects contributed by 6 global collaborators. Sample metadata almost always included a de-identified subject ID, COVID-19 status, age in years and sex. The material from the prospective study consisted of cDNA or gDNA derived from T cells, B-cell-depleted T cells, or PBMCs.

As to this clone: This receptor's antigen is unknown. Base qualities are not at hand, and no much larger clone is one base apart.

TCRbeta CDR3 regions were amplified from genomic DNA by means of the immunoSEQ Assay, a bias-controlled multiplex PCR. For the original study's pipeline: Nucleated cell counts per sample were estimated from amplification of reference gene primers within the assay. To quantify the absolute abundance of each unique TCRbeta CDR3 rearrangement, sequence reads were collapsed and filtered. For each sample, productive Simpson clonality was calculated as the square root of Simpson's diversity index over productive rearrangements. TCRdb took over this immuneACCESS table, retaining in-frame rearrangements with V and J assigned. Such tables are incomplete; in checked studies, under half of the missing clones stem from an unresolved V gene, and the remainder is unexplained. Clonal size and the V and J genes are those of that table, whereas D and trimming came from the DNA. This sample has a few hundred thousand clones in its table, and approximately 88% of those were observed once. The ten largest clones represent around 3% of the sample.

At one collaborating source in Seattle, patients were enrolled during active infection and were followed longitudinally through the course of disease. Whole blood was collected in K2EDTA tubes by collaborating institutions according to the institutions' own protocols. For TCRbeta analysis, collaborators shipped samples in one of three forms: frozen whole blood, isolated PBMCs, or DNA extracted from either of those sample types. CDR1 and CDR2, looked up from the germline V gene, are SGHRS and YFSETQ. Ends trimmed: V by 4 bases, J by 4 bases; bases unmatched to a gene: 12. The CDR3 runs 17 amino acids, cysteine and phenylalanine included. Of the read, only the CDR3 DNA is kept; its 51 bases are in frame from base 1. The research as a whole found: The amount of clinical and demographic metadata varied by source and participant and was provided uncurated.

The receptor was derived from a woman aged 30 to 39 with COVID-19, enrolled during active disease. The chain links TRBV5-1 with TRBJ2-2; 8 bases in between match TRBD1. Sequenced sample: peripheral blood. The DNA sequence is TGCGCCAGCAGCACAAAACAGGGGGAGGTTGGCACCGGGGAGCTGTTTTTT. The encoded protein is CASSTKQGEVGTGELFF.